This TCR beta chain was obtained from a study of blood T cell repertoires in COVID-19. Looking at the study overall: Acute and convalescent COVID-19 specimens originated in the United States, Italy and Spain. T cells, B-cell-depleted T cells, or PBMCs provided the cDNA or gDNA that served as material.

The germline CDR1 and CDR2 sequences are LGHNA and YSLEER. The CDR3 extends over 17 amino acids. With 0 bases removed from V and 6 bases from J, the gap between germline ends came to 19 bases. Using immunoSEQ multiplex PCR, the repertoire was profiled, and TCRdb retains in-frame clones only, with some absent. Here the sample spans 150,000 to 200,000 clones, about 88% being singletons. This TCR was recovered from a man aged 18 to 29 who had recovered from COVID-19. This chain uses TRBV4-3 with TRBJ2-3, with D perhaps matching TRBD1 (5 bases). Input material: peripheral blood. DNA of the CDR3: TGCGCCAGCAGCCAAGAATTGGGCAGGGAAGTAGGGGATACGCAGTATTTT. Translating it yields CASSQELGREVGDTQYF.